The 28 T cell receptor beta chains in this list originate from one sample, sequenced in a study of graft-versus-host responses after intestinal transplantation. TCRdb's table, derived via immunoSEQ multiplex PCR, lists solely in-frame clones and lacks some. Of around 20,000 clones in the sample, 82% are singletons; the top ten hold about 1.9%. The starting material was PBMCs, obtained 14 days after transplant. Receptors were obtained from a human patient who received an intestinal transplant, so some T cells may come from the graft donor.

This chain links TRBV4-1 with TRBJ2-1; TRBD2 matches 16 bases. After removal of 1 base from V and 8 bases from J, the junction contained 8 bases not matched to a gene. The CDR3 extends over 18 amino acids. The germline CDR1 and CDR2 sequences are MGHRA and YSYEKL. The CDR3 nucleotides are TGCGCCAGCAGCCAAGTGGGACTAGCGGGAGGGCCTTTTGATGAGCAGTTCTTC. It specifies CASSQVGLAGGPFDEQFF.

The rearrangement links TRBV5-4 to TRBJ2-1, with D maybe TRBD2 (5 bases). CDR1 is SGHNT and CDR2 is YYREEE in the germline V gene (reference sequence). Trimming pared 4 bases from V and 0 bases from J, leaving 17 bases between. The CDR3 loop spans 17 amino acids. This chain's CDR3 is CASSVALALSSYNEQFF. The CDR3 nucleotides read TGTGCCAGCAGCGTGGCATTAGCGTTGAGCTCCTACAATGAGCAGTTCTTC.

This CDR3 is CAISDERASYEQYF. The CDR3 coding sequence is TGTGCCATCAGTGACGAGCGGGCCTCCTACGAGCAGTACTTC. V is TRBV10-3 and J is TRBJ2-7; TRBD2 is a possible D gene (6 bases). The length of the CDR3 is 14 residues. Between the trimmed V and J ends, which lost 3 bases and 0 bases, there was a span of 9 bases. Germline V lookup: CDR1 ENHRY, CDR2 SYGVKD.

The V and J genes are TRBV29-1 and TRBJ2-5; D is perhaps TRBD2 (5 bases). Germline values: CDR1 SQVTM, CDR2 ANQGSEA. Trimming removed 7 bases from V and 2 bases from J, with 14 bases in between. The CDR3 spans 13 residues. This chain's CDR3 is CSAEGGSQETQYF. The CDR3 region has the DNA TGCAGCGCCGAGGGCGGGTCTCAAGAGACCCAGTACTTC.

The chain links TRBV11-2 to TRBJ2-7; unclear D gene. CDR1 is SGHAT and CDR2 is FQNNGV in the germline V gene. Trimming took off 1 base at V and 0 bases at J, with 10 bases between the two ends. The CDR3 consists of 15 residues. DNA of the CDR3: TGTGCCAGCAGCTTAGTTGCGGTCCACTCCTACGAGCAGTACTTC. As protein: CASSLVAVHSYEQYF.

This clone occurred a few times. J is TRBJ2-7 and V is TRBV4-2; 8 bases are a match to TRBD2. Trimming cost V 1 base and J 3 bases; bases outside gene matches: 8. Germline lookup yields CDR1 LGHNA and CDR2 YNFKEQ. The CDR3 runs to 16 residues. CDR3 coding DNA: TGTGCCAGCAGCCAAGTCGGGGGGGGGCCCCTCTACGAGCAGTACTTC. Amino acids: CASSQVGGGPLYEQYF.

This chain links TRBV5-4 with TRBJ1-5; D perhaps matches TRBD1 (6 bases). V shed 0 bases and J shed 6 bases, with 19 bases lying between them. In germline, CDR1 is SGHNT, CDR2 YYREEE (reference sequence). CDR3 length: 17 amino acids. CDR3 in DNA: TGTGCCAGCAGCTTGGAACCTGACAGGAAAAGTTGTCAGCCCCAGCATTTT. Residues: CASSLEPDRKSCQPQHF.

This clone was counted once. V usage is TRBV11-2 and J usage is TRBJ2-1; 9 bases are a match to TRBD2. V shed 5 bases and J 5 bases; nucleotides not matched to a gene: 10. This CDR3 has 16 residues. Germline loops: CDR1 SGHAT, CDR2 FQNNGV. The CDR3 DNA follows: TGTGCCAGCAGCGCCGCGCGACTAGCGGCTGACAATGAGCAGTTCTTC. Encoded protein: CASSAARLAADNEQFF.

V and J are TRBV7-9 and TRBJ1-5; D remains unclear. Germline CDR1 reads SEHNR; CDR2 reads FQNEAQ (reference sequence). CDR3 length: 15 amino acids. Trimming took 1 base from V and 5 from J, leaving 12 bases between them. In DNA, the CDR3 is TGTGCCAGCAGCTTAGAAACCGAGAGCGATCAGCCCCAGCATTTT. This translates into CASSLETESDQPQHF.

J is TRBJ2-5 and V is TRBV9; D unresolved. The DNA end lines up better with TRBJ2-7; the J call may be wrong. This CDR3 spans 14 amino acids. Germline V gene lookup returns CDR1 SGDLS and CDR2 YYNGEE. The CDR3 loop is CASSSYSKGDEQYF. CDR3 bases: TGTGCCAGCAGCTCTTACTCTAAAGGTGACGAGCAGTACTTC.

This rearrangement joins TRBV29-1 to TRBJ2-1; the match to TRBD2 covers 7 bases. The V gene end was trimmed by 1 base and the J gene end by 3 bases; junction bases not matched to a gene: 6. Germline lookup yields CDR1 SQVTM and CDR2 ANQGSEA. The CDR3 has 15 residues. The DNA of the CDR3 is TGCAGCGTTGAAGGGTGGAGCGGGGTCTACAATGAGCAGTTCTTC. Protein: CSVEGWSGVYNEQFF.

The gene calls are TRBV14 and TRBJ2-5, with D possibly being TRBD1 or TRBD2 (5 bases each). Germline values: CDR1 SGHDN, CDR2 FVKESK. Trimming took off 0 bases at V and 5 bases at J, with 25 bases between the two ends. There are 19 residues in the CDR3. CDR3 in DNA: TGTGCCAGCAGCCAAGAACTAGACTTGGGGCAGGGCTTTAGGGAGACCCAGTACTTC. It codes for CASSQELDLGQGFRETQYF.

V is TRBV10-1 and J is TRBJ1-5; TRBD1 matches 8 bases. V lost 9 bases to trimming and J lost 2 bases; unmatched junction nucleotides: 6. Germline loops: CDR1 WNHNN, CDR2 SYGVQD (reference sequence). This CDR3 region has 14 residues. The CDR3 bases are TGCGCCAGAATAACAGGGGGTCGCAATCAGCCCCAGCATTTT. As protein: CARITGGRNQPQHF.

The V gene is TRBV7-9, the J gene TRBJ1-2, with 10 bases identical to TRBD1. The CDR3 runs to 15 residues. V shed 2 bases, J shed 8 bases, and the junction held 8 bases outside the gene matches. The germline gives CDR1 SEHNR, CDR2 FQNEAQ (reference sequence). For the CDR3, the DNA is TGTGCCAGCAGCTTATTAGACCCGGGACAGGGGGGCTACACCTTC. Translating gives CASSLLDPGQGGYTF.

CDR3: CASSGGRGMNTEAFF. In DNA, the CDR3 is TGTGCCAGCAGTGGCGGACGGGGGATGAACACTGAAGCTTTCTTT. V gene TRBV6-4 combines with J gene TRBJ1-1; D is perhaps TRBD1 (5 bases). The CDR3 length is 15 residues. Germline CDR1 reads MRHNA; CDR2 reads SNTAGT. V was cut by 4 bases and J by 0 bases, with 12 bases left in between.

The chain recombines TRBV30 with TRBJ2-1, with D tentatively TRBD1 or TRBD2 (5 bases each). CDR1 GTSNPN and CDR2 SVGIG come from the germline V gene (reference sequence). The CDR3 sequence is 13 residues long. Trimming shortened V by 5 bases and J by 5 bases, and 13 bases separated the two germline ends. The CDR3 here is CAWQEGQNNEQFF. CDR3 nucleotides: TGTGCCTGGCAAGAGGGGCAGAACAATGAGCAGTTCTTC.

The chain uses TRBV20-1 and TRBJ1-1, with D perhaps TRBD1 (5 bases). Germline assignment: CDR1 DFQATT and CDR2 SNEGSKA (reference sequence). The CDR3 covers 11 residues. Trimming stripped 3 bases from V and 9 bases from J, with 11 bases between. The CDR3 is CSARGPLQAFF. The CDR3 nucleotides read TGCAGTGCTAGGGGACCGCTCCAAGCTTTCTTT.

V is TRBV9 and J is TRBJ2-7; 9 nucleotides match TRBD1. The V segment lost 0 bases and the J segment 3 bases; nucleotides outside the gene matches: 4. Germline V gene lookup returns CDR1 SGDLS and CDR2 YYNGEE. The CDR3 totals 15 residues. This chain's CDR3 is CASSVGQGDIYEQYF. CDR3 sequence (DNA): TGTGCCAGCAGCGTAGGACAGGGGGACATCTACGAGCAGTACTTC.

This chain uses TRBV13 with TRBJ2-7; 8 nucleotides agree with TRBD1. Unmatched junction bases numbered 6, after V lost 5 bases and J lost 3 bases. The V gene's germline CDR1 is PRHDT and CDR2 FYEKMQ (reference sequence). The CDR3 sequence is 14 residues long. This CDR3 is CASSLGQGVYEQYF. CDR3 coding DNA: TGTGCCAGCAGCCTCGGACAGGGAGTCTACGAGCAGTACTTC. Full variable domain (remainder filled in from reference TRBV13 and TRBJ2-7): AAGVIQSPRHLIKEKRETATLKCYPIPRHDTVYWYQQGPGQDPQFLISFYEKMQSDKGSIPDRFSAQQFSDYHSELNMSSLELGDSALYFCASSLGQGVYEQYFGPGTRLTVT.

V is TRBV11-2 and J is TRBJ1-2; D perhaps matches TRBD1 (6 bases). Looked up from germline, CDR1 is SGHAT and CDR2 is FQNNGV. V lost 5 bases and J 5 bases, leaving 15 bases between the germline ends. This CDR3 region has 14 residues. The CDR3 spells CASSRLGGRYGYTF. CDR3 DNA sequence: TGTGCCAGCAGCCGCCTTGGGGGCCGTTATGGCTACACCTTC. Based on the CDR3 plus reference TRBV11-2 and TRBJ1-2, the full variable domain is EAGVAQSPRYKIIEKRQSVAFWCNPISGHATLYWYQQILGQGPKLLIQFQNNGVVDDSQLPKDRFSAERLKGVDSTLKIQPAKLEDSAVYLCASSRLGGRYGYTFGSGTRLTVV.

This clone has a single count. The gene calls are TRBV2 and TRBJ1-2; perhaps TRBD1 as D (6 bases). The CDR3 is 14 residues long. V was clipped by 3 bases and J by 2 bases, with 10 bases between them. The germline CDR1 and CDR2 sequences are SNHLY and FYNNEI. CDR3 region: CASSDTGYNYGYTF. CDR3 in DNA: TGTGCCAGCAGTGACACAGGGTACAACTATGGCTACACCTTC.

This chain joins TRBV10-1 and TRBJ2-7; D uncertain. The V gene's germline CDR1 is WNHNN and CDR2 SYGVQD (reference sequence). V was pared by 3 bases and J by 2 bases, with 2 bases between. This CDR3 region has 11 residues. Here the CDR3 DNA reads TGCGCCAGCAGTGAAACCTACGAGCAGTACTTC. Translated: CASSETYEQYF.

This chain connects TRBV18 to TRBJ2-5; D not certain. The CDR3 contains 11 residues. The V gene lost 6 bases and the J gene lost 3 bases, with 5 bases spanning the gap. Germline CDR1 KGHSH, CDR2 LQKENI. The DNA for the CDR3 is TGTGCCAGCTCGGGCGAAGAGACCCAGTACTTC. Translated, it gives CASSGEETQYF.

The chain joins TRBV27 to TRBJ2-3; TRBD2 aligns across 8 bases. Germline CDR1 and CDR2: MNHEY and SMNVEV (reference sequence). V shed 1 base and J 1 base; nucleotides not matched to a gene: 1. There are 15 residues in the CDR3. The CDR3 is CASSLFGGGTDTQYF. CDR3 nucleotide sequence: TGTGCCAGCAGTTTATTCGGGGGGGGCACAGATACGCAGTATTTT.

This rearrangement joins TRBV2 to TRBJ1-2; TRBD1 matches 8 bases. The junction had 12 bases not matched to a gene; V was cut back by 8 bases and J by 4 bases. Germline loops: CDR1 SNHLY, CDR2 FYNNEI. The CDR3 is made up of 15 amino acids. As DNA, the CDR3 is TGTGCCAGCGTCCCCGGACAGGGTTGGGGCTATGGCTACACCTTC. It is translated as CASVPGQGWGYGYTF. The complete variable domain, with remaining parts taken from reference TRBV2 and TRBJ1-2, reads EPEVTQTPSHQVTQMGQEVILRCVPISNHLYFYWYRQILGQKVEFLVSFYNNEISEKSEIFDDQFSVERPDGSNFTLKIRSTKLEDSAMYFCASVPGQGWGYGYTFGSGTRLTVV.

This clone appeared once. This chain uses TRBV11-2 with TRBJ2-3, with TRBD1 matching over 7 bases. J lost 2 bases, V lost 5 bases, and 10 bases had no gene match. The CDR3 is 16 amino acids. The germline V gene encodes CDR1 SGHAT and CDR2 FQNNGV. The CDR3 reads CASSRQQGSPTDTQYF. In nucleotides, the CDR3 is TGTGCCAGCAGCCGTCAACAGGGGTCCCCCACAGATACGCAGTATTTT.

V is TRBV18 and J is TRBJ2-2, with 7 bases that match TRBD2. The CDR3 loop spans 15 amino acids. The V and J ends lost 4 bases and 4 bases, in that order; junction bases with no gene match: 6. From germline, CDR1 is KGHSH and CDR2 LQKENI. The CDR3 here is CASSLRLASTGELFF. CDR3 in DNA: TGTGCCAGCTCACTAAGACTAGCCTCCACCGGGGAGCTGTTTTTT.

The sample holds one count of this clone. The chain couples TRBV10-1 to TRBJ2-5; weak D call: TRBD2 (7 bases). The CDR3 consists of 14 residues. V shed 3 bases and J shed 5 bases, with 13 bases lying between them. CDR1 and CDR2 (germline): WNHNN, SYGVQD (reference sequence). The CDR3 spells CASSEGGLSETQYF. In DNA form, the CDR3 reads TGCGCCAGCAGTGAAGGGGGACTATCGGAGACCCAGTACTTC.